This T cell receptor beta chain appears in the sequencing data of a study of T cells in localized non-small cell lung cancer. Findings and limits, study-wide: Measurement of T cell clonality placed uninvolved adjacent lung highest, above the level in tumor. Blood T cell density predicted longer survival; adjacent-lung clonality, shorter.

Germline values: CDR1 SGHNT, CDR2 YYREEE (reference sequence). This CDR3 contains 12 residues. Trimming cost V 2 bases and J 7 bases, with 6 bases left between them. Generated by immunoSEQ multiplex PCR, the TCRdb table keeps only in-frame clones and is missing some. The sample comprises about 54,000 clones, about four fifths of which are singletons, and around 20% rests with the top ten. With respect to this clone: Its antigen is unknown.

The V and J genes are TRBV5-4 and TRBJ2-2, with D hard to call. Sequenced here: peripheral blood, sampled before any cancer treatment. The source of this sequence is a female donor aged 60 or older with stage II squamous cell lung carcinoma. The CDR3 loop is CASSLDDGELFF. CDR3 coding DNA: TGTGCCAGCAGCTTAGACGACGGGGAGCTGTTTTTT.